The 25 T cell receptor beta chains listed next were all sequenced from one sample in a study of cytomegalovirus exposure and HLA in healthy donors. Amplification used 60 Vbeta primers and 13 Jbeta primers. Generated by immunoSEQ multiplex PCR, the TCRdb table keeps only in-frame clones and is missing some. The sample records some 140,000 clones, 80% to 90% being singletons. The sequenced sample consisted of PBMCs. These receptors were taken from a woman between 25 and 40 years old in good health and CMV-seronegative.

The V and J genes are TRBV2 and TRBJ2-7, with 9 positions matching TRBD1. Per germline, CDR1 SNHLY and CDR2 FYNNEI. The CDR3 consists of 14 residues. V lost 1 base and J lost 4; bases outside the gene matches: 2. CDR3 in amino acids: CASSEGDRAYEQYF. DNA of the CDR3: TGTGCCAGCAGTGAAGGGGACAGGGCTTACGAGCAGTACTTC.

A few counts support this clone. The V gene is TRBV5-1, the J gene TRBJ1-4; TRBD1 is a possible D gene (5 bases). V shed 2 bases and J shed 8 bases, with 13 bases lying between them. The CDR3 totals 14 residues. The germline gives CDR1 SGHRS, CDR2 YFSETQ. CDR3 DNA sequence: TGCGCCAGCAGCTTAGCAGGGTTCGGGGAAAAACTGTTTTTT. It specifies CASSLAGFGEKLFF.

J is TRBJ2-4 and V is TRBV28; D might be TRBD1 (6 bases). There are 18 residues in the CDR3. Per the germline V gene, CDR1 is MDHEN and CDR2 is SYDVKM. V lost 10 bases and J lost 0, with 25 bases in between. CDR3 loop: CATATGTKGVVAKNIQYF. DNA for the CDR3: TGTGCCACTGCGACAGGAACAAAGGGGGTGGTAGCCAAAAACATTCAGTACTTC.

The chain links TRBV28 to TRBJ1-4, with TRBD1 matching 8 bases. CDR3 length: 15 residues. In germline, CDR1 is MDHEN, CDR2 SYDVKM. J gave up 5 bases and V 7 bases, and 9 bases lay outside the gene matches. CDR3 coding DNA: TGTGCCAGCAACCCTGGACAGGGAATAAATGAAAAACTGTTTTTT. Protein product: CASNPGQGINEKLFF.

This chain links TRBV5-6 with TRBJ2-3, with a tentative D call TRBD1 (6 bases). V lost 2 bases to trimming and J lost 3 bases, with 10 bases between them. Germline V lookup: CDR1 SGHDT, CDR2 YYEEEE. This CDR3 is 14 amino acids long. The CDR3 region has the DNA TGTGCCAGCAGCTTATGGGGGCGGACAGATACGCAGTATTTT. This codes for CASSLWGRTDTQYF. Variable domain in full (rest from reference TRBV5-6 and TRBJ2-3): DAGVTQSPTHLIKTRGQQVTLRCSPKSGHDTVSWYQQALGQGPQFIFQYYEEEERQRGNFPDRFSGHQFPNYSSELNVNALLLGDSALYLCASSLWGRTDTQYFGPGTRLTVL.

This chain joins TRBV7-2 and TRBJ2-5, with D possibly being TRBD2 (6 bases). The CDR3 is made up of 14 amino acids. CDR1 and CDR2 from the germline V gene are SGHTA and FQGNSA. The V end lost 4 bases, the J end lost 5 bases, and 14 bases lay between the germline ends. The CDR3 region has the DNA TGTGCCAGCAGCTCCAATGGGGGGAGGGAGACCCAGTACTTC. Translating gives CASSSNGGRETQYF.

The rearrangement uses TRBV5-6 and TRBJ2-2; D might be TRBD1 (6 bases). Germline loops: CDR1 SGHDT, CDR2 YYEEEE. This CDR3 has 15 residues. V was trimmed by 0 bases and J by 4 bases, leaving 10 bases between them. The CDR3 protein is CASSLVGGGTGELFF. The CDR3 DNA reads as TGTGCCAGCAGCTTGGTTGGGGGCGGCACCGGGGAGCTGTTTTTT.

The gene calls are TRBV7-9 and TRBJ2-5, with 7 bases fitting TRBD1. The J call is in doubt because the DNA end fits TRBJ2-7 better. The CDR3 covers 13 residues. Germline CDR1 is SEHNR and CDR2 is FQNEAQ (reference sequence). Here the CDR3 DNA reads TGTGCCAGCAGCCCGGGACAGACCCACGAGCAGTACTTC. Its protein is CASSPGQTHEQYF.

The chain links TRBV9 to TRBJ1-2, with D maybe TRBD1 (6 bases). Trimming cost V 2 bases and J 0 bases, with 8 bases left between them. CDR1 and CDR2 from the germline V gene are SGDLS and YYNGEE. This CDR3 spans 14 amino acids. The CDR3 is CASSVTGANYGYTF. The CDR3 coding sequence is TGTGCCAGCAGCGTGACAGGAGCTAACTATGGCTACACCTTC.

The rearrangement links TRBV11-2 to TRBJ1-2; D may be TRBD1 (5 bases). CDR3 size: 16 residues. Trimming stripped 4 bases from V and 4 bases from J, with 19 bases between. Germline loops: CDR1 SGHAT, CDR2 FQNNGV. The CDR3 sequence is CASSSLPRGVGYGYTF. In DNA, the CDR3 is TGTGCCAGCAGCTCCCTCCCTCGGGGGGTAGGCTATGGCTACACCTTC.

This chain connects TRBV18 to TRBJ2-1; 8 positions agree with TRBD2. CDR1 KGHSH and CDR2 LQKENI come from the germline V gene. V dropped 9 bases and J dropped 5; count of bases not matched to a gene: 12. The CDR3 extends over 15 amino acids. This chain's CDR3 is CASLPSAGAHNEQFF. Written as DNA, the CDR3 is TGTGCCAGTCTTCCGTCAGCGGGAGCCCACAATGAGCAGTTCTTC.

The CDR3 bases are TGTGCCAGCAGCTTAACGGGGGGGAGCACAGATACGCAGTATTTT. Protein: CASSLTGGSTDTQYF. V is TRBV7-3 and J is TRBJ2-3; TRBD2 matches at 7 bases. CDR1 SGHTA and CDR2 FQGTGA come from the germline V gene. Unmatched junction bases numbered 0, after V lost 0 bases and J lost 0 bases. This CDR3 contains 15 residues.

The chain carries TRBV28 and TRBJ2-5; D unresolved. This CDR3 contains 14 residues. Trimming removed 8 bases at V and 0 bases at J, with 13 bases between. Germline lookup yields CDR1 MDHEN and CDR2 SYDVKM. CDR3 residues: CASQQTPYQETQYF. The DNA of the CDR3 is TGTGCCAGCCAACAGACCCCGTACCAAGAGACCCAGTACTTC.

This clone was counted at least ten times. This CDR3 reads CASRGQVNTEAFF. The DNA for the CDR3 is TGTGCCAGCAGGGGACAGGTGAACACTGAAGCTTTCTTT. The chain carries TRBV2 and TRBJ1-1, with TRBD1 identical over 8 bases. Looked up from germline, CDR1 is SNHLY and CDR2 is FYNNEI. Trimming cost V 6 bases and J 0 bases; bases outside gene matches: 0. This CDR3 region has 13 residues.

This CDR3 is CASSQGQGNSPLHF. CDR3 nucleotides: TGCGCCAGCAGCCAGGGACAGGGTAATTCACCCCTCCACTTT. The chain employs TRBV5-1 and TRBJ1-6; 9 nucleotides match TRBD1. J gave up 6 bases and V 4 bases, and 2 bases lay outside the gene matches. Looked up from germline, CDR1 is SGHRS and CDR2 is YFSETQ. The CDR3 has 14 residues.

CDR3 coding DNA: TGTGCCAGCAGTGAACAGGACTCCTACGAGCAGTACTTC. This translates into CASSEQDSYEQYF. The V gene is TRBV2, the J gene TRBJ2-7; D is undetermined. Germline V gene data show CDR1 as SNHLY and CDR2 as FYNNEI. The CDR3 runs to 13 residues. Trimming shortened V by 2 bases and J by 0 bases, and 5 bases separated the two germline ends.

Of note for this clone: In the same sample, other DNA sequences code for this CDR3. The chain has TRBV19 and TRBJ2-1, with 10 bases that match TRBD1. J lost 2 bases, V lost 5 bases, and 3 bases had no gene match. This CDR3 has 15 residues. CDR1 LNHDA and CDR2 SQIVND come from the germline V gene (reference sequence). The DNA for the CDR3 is TGTGCCAGTAGTGCAGGGACAGGGGCCTACAATGAGCAGTTCTTC. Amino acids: CASSAGTGAYNEQFF.

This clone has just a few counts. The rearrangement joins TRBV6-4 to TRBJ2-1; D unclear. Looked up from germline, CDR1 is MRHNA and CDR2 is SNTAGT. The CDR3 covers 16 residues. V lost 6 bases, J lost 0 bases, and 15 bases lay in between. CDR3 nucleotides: TGTGCCAGCAGACCTACCTACTCGAGCTCCTACAATGAGCAGTTCTTC. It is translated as CASRPTYSSSYNEQFF.

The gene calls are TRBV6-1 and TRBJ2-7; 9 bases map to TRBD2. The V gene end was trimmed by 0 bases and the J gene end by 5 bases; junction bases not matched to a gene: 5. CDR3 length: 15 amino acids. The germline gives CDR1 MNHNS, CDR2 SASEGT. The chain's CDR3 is CASSEADSGSDEQYF. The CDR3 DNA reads TGTGCCAGCAGTGAAGCGGATAGCGGGAGCGACGAGCAGTACTTC.

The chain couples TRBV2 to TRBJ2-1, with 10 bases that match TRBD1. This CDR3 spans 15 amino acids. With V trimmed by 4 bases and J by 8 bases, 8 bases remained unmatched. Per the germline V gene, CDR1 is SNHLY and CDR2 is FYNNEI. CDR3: CASSVDRGLSDEQFF. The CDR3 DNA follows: TGTGCCAGCAGTGTAGACAGGGGGCTCAGCGATGAGCAGTTCTTC.

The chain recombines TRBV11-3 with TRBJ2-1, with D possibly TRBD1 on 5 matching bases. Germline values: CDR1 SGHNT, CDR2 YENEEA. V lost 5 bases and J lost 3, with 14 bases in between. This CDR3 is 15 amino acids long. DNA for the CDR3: TGTGCCAGCAGCCTTGACAGATCGTTCTACAATGAGCAGTTCTTC. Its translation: CASSLDRSFYNEQFF. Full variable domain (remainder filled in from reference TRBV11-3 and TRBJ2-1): EAGVVQSPRYKIIEKKQPVAFWCNPISGHNTLYWYLQNLGQGPELLIRYENEEAVDDSQLPKDRFSAERLKGVDSTLKIQPAELGDSAVYLCASSLDRSFYNEQFFGPGTRLTVL.

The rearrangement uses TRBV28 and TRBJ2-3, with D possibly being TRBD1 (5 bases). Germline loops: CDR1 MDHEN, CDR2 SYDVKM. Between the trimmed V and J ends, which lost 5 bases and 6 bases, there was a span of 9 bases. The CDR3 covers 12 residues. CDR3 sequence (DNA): TGTGCCAGCAGTCAGGGATGGGATACGCAGTATTTT. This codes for CASSQGWDTQYF. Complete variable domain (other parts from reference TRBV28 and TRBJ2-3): DVKVTQSSRYLVKRTGEKVFLECVQDMDHENMFWYRQDPGLGLRLIYFSYDVKMKEKGDIPEGYSVSREKKERFSLILESASTNQTSMYLCASSQGWDTQYFGPGTRLTVL.

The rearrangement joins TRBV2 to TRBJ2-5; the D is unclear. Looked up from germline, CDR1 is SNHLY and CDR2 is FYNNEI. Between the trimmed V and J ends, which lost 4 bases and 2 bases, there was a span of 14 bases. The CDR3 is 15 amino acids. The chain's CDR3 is CASSVGRSDQETQYF. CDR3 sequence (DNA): TGTGCCAGCAGTGTTGGTCGGAGCGATCAAGAGACCCAGTACTTC.

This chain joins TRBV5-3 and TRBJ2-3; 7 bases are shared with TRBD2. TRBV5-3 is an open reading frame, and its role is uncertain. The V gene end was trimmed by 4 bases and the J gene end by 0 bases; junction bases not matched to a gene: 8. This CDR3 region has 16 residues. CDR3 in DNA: TGTGCCAGAAGCCGCCGACTAGCCGATAGCACAGATACGCAGTATTTT. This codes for CARSRRLADSTDTQYF.

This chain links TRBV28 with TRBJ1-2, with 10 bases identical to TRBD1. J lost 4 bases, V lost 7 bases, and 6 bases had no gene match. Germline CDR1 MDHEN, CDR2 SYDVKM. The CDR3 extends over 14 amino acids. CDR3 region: CASTEGTGAYGYTF. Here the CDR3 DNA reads TGTGCCAGCACAGAAGGGACAGGGGCCTATGGCTACACCTTC.